These 11 T cell receptor beta chains were all obtained from the same sample, sequenced in a study of Ad26.COV2.S vaccination and SARS-CoV-2 variants. Clones were read by immunoSEQ multiplex PCR, and TCRdb kept only the in-frame ones, dropping some. The sample has hundreds of thousands of clones; around 92% are singletons. This sample's treatment: about 20 received Ad26.COV2.S at low or high dose, single or two shots; a few received placebo; per-sample allocation not given. The investigators took samples on day 63 after the first vaccine or placebo injection. The material sequenced was peripheral blood, taken in a trial of Ad26.COV2.S vaccine versus placebo. These receptors all stem from a person aged 18-60 years who received the Ad26.COV2.S COVID-19 vaccine or a placebo.

The chain recombines TRBV30 with TRBJ2-1, with a weak D call TRBD2 (5 bases). Germline V CDR1 and CDR2: GTSNPN, SVGIG (reference sequence). The germline V and J ends were trimmed by 4 bases and 5 bases, with 12 bases remaining between them. The CDR3 is made up of 13 amino acids. The CDR3 protein is CAWTLSANNEQFF. For the CDR3, the DNA is TGTGCCTGGACCCTTAGCGCTAACAATGAGCAGTTCTTC.

This clone was recorded only once. V and J are TRBV7-2 and TRBJ2-7, with D unresolved. CDR1 SGHTA and CDR2 FQGNSA come from the germline V gene. CDR3 length equals 15 residues. The V gene lost 1 base and the J gene lost 0 bases, with 10 bases spanning the gap. For the CDR3, the DNA is TGTGCCAGCAGCTTAGTAGGCTCTATCTCCTACGAGCAGTACTTC. It encodes CASSLVGSISYEQYF.

V usage is TRBV14 and J usage is TRBJ2-3, with D uncertain. The germline gives CDR1 SGHDN, CDR2 FVKESK. The CDR3 is 15 residues long. Trimming took 5 bases from V and 3 from J, leaving 15 bases between them. The CDR3 loop reads CASSTGPVWTDTQYF. The CDR3 nucleotides read TGTGCCAGCAGCACTGGACCGGTGTGGACAGATACGCAGTATTTT.

The CDR3 loop is CASSPQGDFLTDTQYF. As DNA, the CDR3 is TGTGCCAGCAGCCCCCAGGGGGACTTCCTCACAGATACGCAGTATTTT. The chain is built from TRBV9 and TRBJ2-3; maybe TRBD1 (7 bases). This CDR3 has 16 amino acids. The V gene's germline CDR1 is SGDLS and CDR2 YYNGEE. The V end lost 4 bases, the J end lost 2 bases, and 17 bases lay between the germline ends.

The V and J genes are TRBV4-1 and TRBJ1-1; a possible D gene is TRBD1 (6 bases). V was cut by 4 bases and J by 8 bases, with 20 bases left in between. This CDR3 is built from 15 residues. Germline V gene data show CDR1 as MGHRA and CDR2 as YSYEKL. In DNA form, the CDR3 reads TGCGCCAGCAGCCCCCCGGGGGCGCCAACCACAGAAGCTTTCTTT. Translation gives CASSPPGAPTTEAFF.

The chain recombines TRBV7-2 with TRBJ2-3, with D tentatively TRBD1 or TRBD2 (6 bases each). V lost 4 bases and J 0 bases, leaving 11 bases between the germline ends. Germline CDR1 and CDR2: SGHTA and FQGNSA. This CDR3 has 15 amino acids. The CDR3 bases are TGTGCCAGCAGCTCTGTCGGGGGCAGCACAGATACGCAGTATTTT. Protein: CASSSVGGSTDTQYF.

This clone was seen just once. The chain couples TRBV9 to TRBJ2-1, with 8 bases lining up with TRBD2. The length of the CDR3 is 18 residues. Germline CDR1 SGDLS, CDR2 YYNGEE. Unmatched junction bases numbered 14, after V lost 1 base and J lost 5 bases. The CDR3 DNA follows: TGTGCCAGCAGCGTAACCTTGGCTCAAGCGGGGGTAAACAATGAGCAGTTCTTC. Protein: CASSVTLAQAGVNNEQFF.

J is TRBJ2-3 and V is TRBV24-1; D tentatively reads TRBD1 or TRBD2 (6 bases each). The germline gives CDR1 KGHDR, CDR2 SFDVKD. The CDR3 consists of 15 residues. Trimming removed 1 base from V and 5 bases from J, with 12 bases in between. This CDR3 is CATSDFPGGRDTQYF. For the CDR3, the DNA is TGTGCCACCAGTGATTTCCCCGGGGGCCGAGATACGCAGTATTTT.

This clone came up once. The chain combines TRBV6-5 with TRBJ1-2; D remains unclear. Trimming took off 1 base at V and 6 bases at J, with 9 bases between the two ends. Germline CDR1 and CDR2: MNHEY and SVGAGI. CDR3 length: 13 amino acids. The chain's CDR3 is CASSYYGDDGYTF. The CDR3 bases are TGTGCCAGCAGTTACTACGGGGATGATGGCTACACCTTC.

This clone was seen a few times. This chain connects TRBV24-1 to TRBJ2-3; no clear D gene. Germline V lookup: CDR1 KGHDR, CDR2 SFDVKD. V was trimmed by 4 bases and J by 2 bases, leaving 6 bases between them. The CDR3 runs to 13 residues. This chain's CDR3 is CATSDSVTDTQYF. DNA for the CDR3: TGTGCCACCAGTGACTCAGTCACAGATACGCAGTATTTT.

The J gene is TRBJ1-6, the V gene TRBV7-2, with TRBD1 identical over 7 bases. CDR1 SGHTA and CDR2 FQGNSA come from the germline V gene. The ends lost 5 bases at V and 8 bases at J; junction bases unmatched: 6. The CDR3 loop spans 14 amino acids. The CDR3 loop is CASSTRDSHSPLHF. CDR3 bases: TGTGCCAGCAGCACCCGGGACAGCCATTCACCCCTCCACTTT. Combining the CDR3 with reference TRBV7-2 and TRBJ1-6 gives the whole variable domain GAGVSQSPSNKVTEKGKDVELRCDPISGHTALYWYRQSLGQGLEFLIYFQGNSAPDKSGLPSDRFSAERTGGSVSTLTIQRTQQEDSAVYLCASSTRDSHSPLHFGNGTRLTVT.